This T cell receptor (beta chain) was captured by sequencing in a study of blood T cell repertoires in COVID-19. Whole-study context: The origin of the acute and convalescent COVID-19 samples was the United States, Italy and Spain.

Per the germline V gene, CDR1 is LGHNA and CDR2 is YSLEER. The V end lost 0 bases, the J end lost 2 bases, and 9 bases lay between the germline ends. The CDR3 runs to 15 residues. In the authors' methods: Reference gene primer amplification gave estimated nucleated cell counts. Measured with immunoSEQ multiplex PCR; TCRdb has only the in-frame clones, and not every one. The V and J calls and clone size are taken from that table; D and trimming were inferred from the DNA. The sample has roughly 200,000 clones, about 87% seen once; the top ten hold just under 0.9%. The specimen was peripheral blood. This chain joins TRBV4-3 and TRBJ2-3, with D perhaps TRBD2 (5 bases). The TCR comes from a woman younger than 35 who had recovered from COVID-19. As DNA, the CDR3 is TGCGCCAGCAGCCAAGATGAGGGCTTCACAGATACGCAGTATTTT. Its translation: CASSQDEGFTDTQYF.